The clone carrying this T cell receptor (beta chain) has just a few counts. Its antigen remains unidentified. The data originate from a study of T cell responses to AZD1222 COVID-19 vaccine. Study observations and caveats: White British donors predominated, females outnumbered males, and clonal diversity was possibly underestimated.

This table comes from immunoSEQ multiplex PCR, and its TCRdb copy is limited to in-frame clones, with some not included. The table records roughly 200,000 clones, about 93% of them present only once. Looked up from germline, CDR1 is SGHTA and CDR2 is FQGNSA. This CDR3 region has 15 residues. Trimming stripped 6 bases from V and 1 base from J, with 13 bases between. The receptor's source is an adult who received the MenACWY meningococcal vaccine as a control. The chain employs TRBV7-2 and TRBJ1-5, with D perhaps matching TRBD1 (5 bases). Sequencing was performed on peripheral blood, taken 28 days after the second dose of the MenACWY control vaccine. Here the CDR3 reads CASRTGGSSNQPQHF. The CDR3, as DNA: TGTGCCAGCAGGACCGGGGGGTCAAGCAATCAGCCCCAGCATTTT.